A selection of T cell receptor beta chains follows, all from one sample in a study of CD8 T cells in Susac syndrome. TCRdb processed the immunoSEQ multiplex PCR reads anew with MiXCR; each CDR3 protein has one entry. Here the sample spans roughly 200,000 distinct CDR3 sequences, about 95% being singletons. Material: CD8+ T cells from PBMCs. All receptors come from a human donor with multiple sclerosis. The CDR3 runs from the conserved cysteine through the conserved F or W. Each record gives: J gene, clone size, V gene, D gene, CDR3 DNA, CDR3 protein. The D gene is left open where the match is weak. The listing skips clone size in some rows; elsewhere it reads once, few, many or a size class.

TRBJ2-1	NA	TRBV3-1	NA	TGTGCCAGCAGCGGTGAGCAGATGGAGGGCTGTAATGAGCAGTTCTTC	CASSGEQMEGCNEQFF
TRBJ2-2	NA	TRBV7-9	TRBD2	TGTGCCAGCAGCCCAAAGCCGGGACTAGCAATAGGCGGGGAGCTGTTTTTT	CASSPKPGLAIGGELFF
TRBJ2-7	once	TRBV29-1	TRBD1	TGCAGCGTTCTCAGGGACAGCTTGGACGAGCAGTACTTC	CSVLRDSLDEQYF
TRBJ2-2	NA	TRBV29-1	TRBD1	TGCAGCGCTGGTAGGACAGGTCACACCGGGGAGCTGTTTTTT	CSAGRTGHTGELFF
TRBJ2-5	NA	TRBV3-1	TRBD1	TGTGCCAGCAGCCAGGAGACAGGGGTTGTAGCAGAGACCCAGTACTTC	CASSQETGVVAETQYF
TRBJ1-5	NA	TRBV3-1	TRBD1	TGTGCCAGCAGCCAGCGACAGGGGGACGGCAGTCAGCCCCAGCATTTT	CASSQRQGDGSQPQHF
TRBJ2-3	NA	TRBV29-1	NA	TGCAGCACAAGACGGTTAGGGGATACGCAGTATTTT	CSTRRLGDTQYF
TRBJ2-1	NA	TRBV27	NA	TGTGCCAGCAGTTTCGGCTTAGCGGCCTCCTACAATGAGCAGTTCTTC	CASSFGLAASYNEQFF
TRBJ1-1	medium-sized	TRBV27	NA	TGTGCCAGCAGCTTAGGAGGGAACACTGAAGCTTTCTTT	CASSLGGNTEAFF
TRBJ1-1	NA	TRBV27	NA	TGTGCCAGCAGTTTACGGAGTTTGAACACTGAAGCTTTCTTT	CASSLRSLNTEAFF
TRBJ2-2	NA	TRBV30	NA	TGTGCCTGGATGGGCGAGGCCGGGGAGCTGTTTTTT	CAWMGEAGELFF
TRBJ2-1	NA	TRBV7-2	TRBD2	TGTGCCAGCAGCCTCCGACTAGCGGGAGGACCAAATGAGCAGTTCTTC	CASSLRLAGGPNEQFF
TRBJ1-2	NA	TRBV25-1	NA	TGTGCCAGCAGTGAGGGACGGCTCTATGGCTACACCTTC	CASSEGRLYGYTF
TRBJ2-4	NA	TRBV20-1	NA	TGCAGTGCTAGTAGGCAGGGAGTACCATTCATTCAGTACTTC	CSASRQGVPFIQYF
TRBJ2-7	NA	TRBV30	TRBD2	TGTGCCTGGAGTCCCGCGGGACTAGCGAAGAGCTCCTACGAGCAGTACTTC	CAWSPAGLAKSSYEQYF
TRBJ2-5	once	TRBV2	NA	TGTGCCAGCAGTGAATTTGGCGGAAAAGAGACCCAGTACTTC	CASSEFGGKETQYF